What follows is one T cell receptor beta chain and its context. This entry comes from a study of cytomegalovirus exposure and HLA in healthy donors. The primer mix had 60 Vbeta and 13 Jbeta primers. Repertoires were generated with immunoSEQ multiplex PCR, while TCRdb's copy carries only in-frame clones and drops some. The data hold fewer than 120,000 clones, with around 80% observed a single time. The sequenced sample consisted of PBMCs. The sequence derives from an older woman in good health and CMV-seropositive.

In DNA form, the CDR3 reads TGTGCCAGCAGCTCAGGGTCCAACACTGAAGCTTTCTTT. Translated, it gives CASSSGSNTEAFF. V is TRBV7-3 and J is TRBJ1-1, with a possible D match to TRBD1 (5 bases). Trimming pared 4 bases from V and 2 bases from J, leaving 8 bases between. From germline, CDR1 is SGHTA and CDR2 FQGTGA. The CDR3 contains 13 residues.